These T cell receptor beta chains were read from a single sample in a study of blood T cell repertoires in COVID-19. Assay: immunoSEQ multiplex PCR; the TCRdb copy retains only in-frame clones and omits some. The repertoire consists of some 200,000 clones, with less than 90% occurring once and the leading ten covering approximately 6.1%. Sequencing used peripheral blood. These receptors all stem from a woman aged 40 to 50 with acute or convalescent COVID-19. Each CDR3 is given with its conserved first and last residue. A D gene is named only where the DNA matches it firmly. A row's size may be missing; if present it is once, few, many or a size class.

. 12 TRBJ2-5 TRBV24-1 . CATRGAGETQYF TGTGCCACCAGGGGGGCCGGGGAGACCCAGTACTTC
. 13 TRBJ2-5 TRBV5-1 . CASSLGQGETQYF TGCGCCAGCAGCTTGGGGCAGGGTGAGACCCAGTACTTC
. 12 TRBJ2-3 TRBV19 . CASLQSTDTQYF TGTGCCAGCCTCCAGAGCACAGATACGCAGTATTTT
once 14 TRBJ2-7 TRBV19 . CASADLQGAYEQYF TGTGCCAGTGCCGACCTACAGGGAGCCTACGAGCAGTACTTC
. 15 TRBJ2-1 TRBV2 TRBD2 CASSESGGLANEQFF TGTGCCAGCAGTGAAAGCGGGGGGTTGGCCAATGAGCAGTTCTTC
few 13 TRBJ2-1 TRBV5-1 . CAGGMSSYNEQFF TGCGCCGGAGGGATGAGCTCCTACAATGAGCAGTTCTTC
. 13 TRBJ1-5 TRBV11-2 . CASSLSGDQPQHF TGTGCCAGCAGCTTATCAGGGGACCAGCCCCAGCATTTT
. 15 TRBJ2-2 TRBV9 . CASSPRTFNTGELFF TGTGCCAGCAGCCCGAGGACTTTTAACACCGGGGAGCTGTTTTTT
. 14 TRBJ2-7 TRBV19 TRBD1 CASSLTGVSSEQYF TGTGCCAGTAGTTTGACAGGGGTTTCTTCCGAGCAGTACTTC
. 23 TRBJ2-6 TRBV13 TRBD1 CASSPGDRGWGIGWGSGANVLTF TGTGCCAGCAGCCCGGGGGACAGGGGATGGGGTATCGGCTGGGGCTCTGGGGCCAACGTCCTGACTTTC
. 11 TRBJ1-1 TRBV29-1 . CSVERNTEAFF TGCAGCGTTGAGAGGAACACTGAAGCTTTCTTT
many 14 TRBJ1-1 TRBV6-5 . CASSRNTENTEAFF TGTGCCAGCAGTCGGAATACAGAAAACACTGAAGCTTTCTTT
. 15 TRBJ2-2 TRBV28 . CASSFRGLLAGELFF TGTGCCAGCAGTTTCCGGGGGTTGTTGGCCGGGGAGCTGTTTTTT
. 15 TRBJ1-2 TRBV7-8 TRBD1 CASSADPGQGYGYTF TGTGCCAGCAGCGCAGACCCGGGACAGGGTTACGGCTACACCTTC
. 13 TRBJ1-6 TRBV12-2 . CASRPIQTGPLHF TGTGCAAGTCGCCCAATTCAAACGGGACCCCTCCACTTT
few 15 TRBJ2-2 TRBV2 TRBD2 CASGLAGEGTGELFF TGTGCCAGCGGACTAGCGGGAGAGGGCACCGGGGAGCTGTTTTTT